This T cell receptor (beta chain) was sequenced during a study of T cells in Graves' hyperthyroidism and ophthalmopathy. Looking at the study overall: Peripheral blood draws took place at initial diagnosis, ahead of any treatment.

Germline V gene sequence: CDR1 SNHLY, CDR2 FYNNEI. With V trimmed by 7 bases and J by 4 bases, 7 bases remained unmatched. This CDR3 has 14 amino acids. Amplification of TCR beta CDR3 regions was performed using RNA transcripts as template. HTBI primers were used for first-round RT-PCR of the TCR CDR3. TCRdb re-derived calls from the multiplex PCR reads in MiXCR, one entry per CDR3 protein. The sample yields about 270,000 distinct CDR3 sequences, about 20% seen once. This chain connects TRBV2 to TRBJ2-3; 8 positions match TRBD2. This TCR was sampled from a man aged 25-45 years with Graves' ophthalmopathy. The sequenced material came from blood. The CDR3 region is CASMKREYPDTQYF. The CDR3, as DNA: TGTGCCAGCATGAAGCGGGAGTACCCAGATACGCAGTATTTT. Drawing the rest from reference TRBV2 and TRBJ2-3, the complete variable domain is EPEVTQTPSHQVTQMGQEVILRCVPISNHLYFYWYRQILGQKVEFLVSFYNNEISEKSEIFDDQFSVERPDGSNFTLKIRSTKLEDSAMYFCASMKREYPDTQYFGPGTRLTVL.